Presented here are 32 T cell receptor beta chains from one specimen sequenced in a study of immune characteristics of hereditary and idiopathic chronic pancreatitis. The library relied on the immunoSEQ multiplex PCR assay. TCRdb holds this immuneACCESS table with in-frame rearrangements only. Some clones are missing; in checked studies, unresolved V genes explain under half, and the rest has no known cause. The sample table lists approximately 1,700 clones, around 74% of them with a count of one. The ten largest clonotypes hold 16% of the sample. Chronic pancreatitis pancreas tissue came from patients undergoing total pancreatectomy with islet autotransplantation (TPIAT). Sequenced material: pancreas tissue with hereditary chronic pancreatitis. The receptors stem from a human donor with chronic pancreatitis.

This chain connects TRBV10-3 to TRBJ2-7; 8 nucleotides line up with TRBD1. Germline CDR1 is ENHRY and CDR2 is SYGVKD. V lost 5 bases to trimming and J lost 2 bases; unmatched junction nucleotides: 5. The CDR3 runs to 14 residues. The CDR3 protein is CAISRQGLAYEQYF. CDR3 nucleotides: TGTGCCATCAGTCGACAGGGGTTAGCCTACGAGCAGTACTTC.

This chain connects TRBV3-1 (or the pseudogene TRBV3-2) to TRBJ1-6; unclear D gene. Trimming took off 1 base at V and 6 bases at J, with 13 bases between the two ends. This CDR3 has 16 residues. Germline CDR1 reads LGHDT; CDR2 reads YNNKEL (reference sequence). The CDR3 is CASSQARFVGNSPLHF. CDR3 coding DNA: TGTGCCAGCAGCCAAGCGAGGTTTGTGGGTAATTCACCCCTCCACTTT.

The CDR3 loop is CSASRRINQPQHF. The CDR3 region has the DNA TGCAGTGCTAGTAGACGGATTAATCAGCCCCAGCATTTT. The chain couples TRBV20-1 to TRBJ1-5; D is unresolved. The CDR3 totals 13 residues. Trimming left V 3 bases short and J 4 bases short, with 10 bases between. Germline lookup yields CDR1 DFQATT and CDR2 SNEGSKA (reference sequence).

DNA for the CDR3: TGCGCCAGCACCCCCCCCGGGACAGAATTCTACAATGAGCAGTTCTTC. This sequence encodes CASTPPGTEFYNEQFF. The chain has TRBV5-1 and TRBJ2-1; 7 bases match TRBD1. V gave up 6 bases and J gave up 3 bases; unmatched junction bases: 12. CDR1 is SGHRS, CDR2 YFSETQ, per germline. The CDR3 totals 16 residues.

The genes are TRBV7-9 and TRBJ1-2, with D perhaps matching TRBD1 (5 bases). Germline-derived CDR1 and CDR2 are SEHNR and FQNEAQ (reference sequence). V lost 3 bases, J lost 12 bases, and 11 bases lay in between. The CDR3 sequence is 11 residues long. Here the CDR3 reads CASSLGVVNTF. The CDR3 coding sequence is TGTGCCAGCAGCTTGGGGGTGGTAAACACCTTC. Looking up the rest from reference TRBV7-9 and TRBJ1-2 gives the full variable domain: DTGVSQNPRHKITKRGQNVTFRCDPISEHNRLYWYRQTLGQGPEFLTYFQNEAQLEKSRLLSDRFSAERPKGSFSTLEIQRTEQGDSAMYLCASSLGVVNTFGSGTRLTVV.

The CDR3, as DNA: TGTGCCAGCAGGGATTGGCAGGGTCGGGCTTTCTTT. It specifies CASRDWQGRAFF. The rearrangement uses TRBV6-5 and TRBJ1-1; D is perhaps TRBD1 (5 bases). Germline values: CDR1 MNHEY, CDR2 SVGAGI. The CDR3 loop spans 12 amino acids. V lost 6 bases, J lost 11 bases, and 16 bases lay in between.

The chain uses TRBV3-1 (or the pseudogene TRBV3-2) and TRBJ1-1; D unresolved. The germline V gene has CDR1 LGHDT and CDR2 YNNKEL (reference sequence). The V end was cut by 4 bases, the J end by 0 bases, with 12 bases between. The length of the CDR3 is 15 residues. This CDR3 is CASSRPDGLNTEAFF. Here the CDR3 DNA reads TGTGCCAGCAGCCGACCCGATGGATTGAACACTGAAGCTTTCTTT.

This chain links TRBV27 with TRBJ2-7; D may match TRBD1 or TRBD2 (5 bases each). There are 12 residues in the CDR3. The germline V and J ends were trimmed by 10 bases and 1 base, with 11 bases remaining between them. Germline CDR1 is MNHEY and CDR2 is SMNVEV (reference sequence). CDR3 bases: TGTGCCACCATGGGGGTATCCTACGAGCAGTACTTC. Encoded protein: CATMGVSYEQYF.

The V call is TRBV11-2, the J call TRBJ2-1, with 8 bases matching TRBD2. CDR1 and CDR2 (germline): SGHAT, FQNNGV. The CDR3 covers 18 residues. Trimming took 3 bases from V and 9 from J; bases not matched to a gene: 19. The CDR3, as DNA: TGTGCCAGCAGCTTTGAACGACTAGCGAGGGCGCGGGGGGTTGAGCAGTTCTTC. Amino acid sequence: CASSFERLARARGVEQFF.

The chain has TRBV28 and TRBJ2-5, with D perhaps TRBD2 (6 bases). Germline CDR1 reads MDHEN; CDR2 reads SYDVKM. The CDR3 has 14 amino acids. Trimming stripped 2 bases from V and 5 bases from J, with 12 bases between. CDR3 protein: CASSLMGLPETQYF. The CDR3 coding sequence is TGTGCCAGCAGTTTAATGGGACTCCCGGAGACCCAGTACTTC. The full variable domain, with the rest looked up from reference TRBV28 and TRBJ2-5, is DVKVTQSSRYLVKRTGEKVFLECVQDMDHENMFWYRQDPGLGLRLIYFSYDVKMKEKGDIPEGYSVSREKKERFSLILESASTNQTSMYLCASSLMGLPETQYFGPGTRLLVL.

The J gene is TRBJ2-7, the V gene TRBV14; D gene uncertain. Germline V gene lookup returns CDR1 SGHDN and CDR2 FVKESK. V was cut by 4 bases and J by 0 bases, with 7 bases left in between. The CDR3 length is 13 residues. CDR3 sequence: CASSPYSSYEQYF. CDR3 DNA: TGTGCCAGCAGCCCCTACAGCTCCTACGAGCAGTACTTC.

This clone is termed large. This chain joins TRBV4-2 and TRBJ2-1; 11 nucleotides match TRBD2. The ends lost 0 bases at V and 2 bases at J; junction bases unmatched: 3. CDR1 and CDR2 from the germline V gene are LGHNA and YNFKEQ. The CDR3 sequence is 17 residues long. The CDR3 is CASSQDYSGGAYNEQFF. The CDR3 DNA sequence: TGTGCCAGCAGCCAAGATTATAGCGGGGGGGCCTACAATGAGCAGTTCTTC.

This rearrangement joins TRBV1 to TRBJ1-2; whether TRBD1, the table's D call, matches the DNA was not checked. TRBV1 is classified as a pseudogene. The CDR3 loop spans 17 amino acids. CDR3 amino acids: CTSSHLQGAPHNYGYTF. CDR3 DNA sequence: TGCACCAGCAGCCATCTGCAGGGGGCCCCCCATAACTATGGCTACACCTTC.

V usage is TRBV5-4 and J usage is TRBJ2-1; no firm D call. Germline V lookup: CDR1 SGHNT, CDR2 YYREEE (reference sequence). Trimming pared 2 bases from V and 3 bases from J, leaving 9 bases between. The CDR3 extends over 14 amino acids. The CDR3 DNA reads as TGTGCCAGCAGCTTCGGTGCGGACTACAATGAGCAGTTCTTC. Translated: CASSFGADYNEQFF.

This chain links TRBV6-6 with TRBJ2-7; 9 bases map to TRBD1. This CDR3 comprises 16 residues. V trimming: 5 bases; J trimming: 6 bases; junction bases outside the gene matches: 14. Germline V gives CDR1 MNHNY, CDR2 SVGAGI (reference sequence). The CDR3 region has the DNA TGTGCCAGCAGTCCTTCGACAGGGGGAGGTCCGGGCGAGCAGTACTTC. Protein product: CASSPSTGGGPGEQYF.

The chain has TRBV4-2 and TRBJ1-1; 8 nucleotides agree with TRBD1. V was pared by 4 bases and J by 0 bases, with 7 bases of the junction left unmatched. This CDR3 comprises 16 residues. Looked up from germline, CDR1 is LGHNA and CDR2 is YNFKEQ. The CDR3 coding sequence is TGTGCCAGCAGCCCCCGAGGGACAGGCTTGAACACTGAAGCTTTCTTT. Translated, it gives CASSPRGTGLNTEAFF.

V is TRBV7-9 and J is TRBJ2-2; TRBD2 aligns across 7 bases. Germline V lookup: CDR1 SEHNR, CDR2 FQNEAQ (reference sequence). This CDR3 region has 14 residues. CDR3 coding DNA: TGTGCGCTCTGGGGGGGAGCGAACACCGGGGAGCTGTTTTTT. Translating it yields CALWGGANTGELFF.

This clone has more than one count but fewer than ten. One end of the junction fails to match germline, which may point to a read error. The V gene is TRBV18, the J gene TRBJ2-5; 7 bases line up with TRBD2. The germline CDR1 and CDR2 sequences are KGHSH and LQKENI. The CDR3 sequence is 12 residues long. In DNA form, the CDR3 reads TGTGCCAGCTCACAGTTAGACGGACTAGGGGACTTC. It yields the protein CASSQLDGLGDF.

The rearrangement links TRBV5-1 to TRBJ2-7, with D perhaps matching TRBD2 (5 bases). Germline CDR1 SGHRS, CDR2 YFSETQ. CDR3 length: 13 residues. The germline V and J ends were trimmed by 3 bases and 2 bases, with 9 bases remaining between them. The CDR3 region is CASSSDGTYEQYF. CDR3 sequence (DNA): TGCGCCAGCAGCTCGGACGGGACCTACGAGCAGTACTTC.

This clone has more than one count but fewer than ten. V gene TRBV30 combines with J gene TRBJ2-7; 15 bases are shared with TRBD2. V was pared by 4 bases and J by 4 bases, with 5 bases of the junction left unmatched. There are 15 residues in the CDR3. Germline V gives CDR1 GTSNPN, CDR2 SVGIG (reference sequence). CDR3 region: CAWKPGTSGRYEQYF. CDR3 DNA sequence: TGTGCCTGGAAACCCGGGACTAGCGGGAGGTACGAGCAGTACTTC.

Here the CDR3 reads CASSSYMDGAQYF. CDR3 sequence (DNA): TGTGCCAGCAGCTCTTACATGGATGGGGCGCAGTATTTT. V usage is TRBV7-2 and J usage is TRBJ2-3; no reliable D call. This CDR3 contains 13 residues. The germline V gene encodes CDR1 SGHTA and CDR2 FQGNSA. The germline V and J ends were trimmed by 4 bases and 10 bases, with 15 bases remaining between them.

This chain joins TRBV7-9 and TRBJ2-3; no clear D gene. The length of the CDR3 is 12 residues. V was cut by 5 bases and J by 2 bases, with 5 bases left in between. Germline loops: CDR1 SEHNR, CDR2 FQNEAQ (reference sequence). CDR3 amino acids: CASSPNTDTQYF. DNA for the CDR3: TGTGCCAGCAGCCCGAACACAGATACGCAGTATTTT.

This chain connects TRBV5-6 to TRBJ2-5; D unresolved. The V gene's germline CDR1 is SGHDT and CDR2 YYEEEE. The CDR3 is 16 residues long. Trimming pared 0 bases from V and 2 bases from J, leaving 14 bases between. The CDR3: CASSLGIGRVQETQYF. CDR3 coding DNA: TGTGCCAGCAGCTTGGGAATAGGGCGCGTACAAGAGACCCAGTACTTC.

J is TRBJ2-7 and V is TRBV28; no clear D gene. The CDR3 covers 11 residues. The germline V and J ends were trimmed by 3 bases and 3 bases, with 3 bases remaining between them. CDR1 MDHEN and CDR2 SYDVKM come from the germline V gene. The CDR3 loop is CASSLNYEQYF. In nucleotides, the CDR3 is TGTGCCAGCAGTTTGAACTACGAGCAGTACTTC.

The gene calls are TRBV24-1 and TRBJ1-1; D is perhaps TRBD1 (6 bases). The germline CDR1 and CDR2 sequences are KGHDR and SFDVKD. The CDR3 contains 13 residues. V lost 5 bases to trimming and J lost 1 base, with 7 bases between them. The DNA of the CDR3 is TGTGCCACCAGTGGAGGGGGGAACACTGAAGCTTTCTTT. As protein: CATSGGGNTEAFF.

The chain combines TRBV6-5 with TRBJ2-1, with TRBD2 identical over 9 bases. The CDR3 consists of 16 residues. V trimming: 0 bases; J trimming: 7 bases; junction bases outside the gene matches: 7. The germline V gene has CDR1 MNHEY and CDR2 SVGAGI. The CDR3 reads CASSYSGSGSWNEQFF. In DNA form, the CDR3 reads TGTGCCAGCAGTTACTCAGGTAGCGGGAGTTGGAATGAGCAGTTCTTC.

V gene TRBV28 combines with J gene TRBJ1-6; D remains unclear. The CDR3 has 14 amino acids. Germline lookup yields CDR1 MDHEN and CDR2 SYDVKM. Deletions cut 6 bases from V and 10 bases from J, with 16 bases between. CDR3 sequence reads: CASRTGSSESPLHF. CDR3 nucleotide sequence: TGTGCCAGCAGGACCGGGTCTTCCGAATCACCCCTCCACTTT.

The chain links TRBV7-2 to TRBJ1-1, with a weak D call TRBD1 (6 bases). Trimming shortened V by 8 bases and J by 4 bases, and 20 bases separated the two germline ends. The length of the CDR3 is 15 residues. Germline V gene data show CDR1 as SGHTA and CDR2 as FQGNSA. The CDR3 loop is CASLALGQGSTEAFF. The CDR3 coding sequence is TGTGCCAGCCTGGCGCTGGGGCAGGGGTCCACTGAAGCTTTCTTT.

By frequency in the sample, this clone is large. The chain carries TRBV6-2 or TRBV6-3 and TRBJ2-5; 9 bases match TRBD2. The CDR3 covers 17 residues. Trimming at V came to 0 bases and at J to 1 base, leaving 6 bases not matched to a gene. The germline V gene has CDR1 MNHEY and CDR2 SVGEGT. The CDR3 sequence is CASSYSIERGAQETQYF. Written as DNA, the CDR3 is TGTGCCAGCAGTTACTCGATCGAGCGGGGGGCCCAAGAGACCCAGTACTTC.

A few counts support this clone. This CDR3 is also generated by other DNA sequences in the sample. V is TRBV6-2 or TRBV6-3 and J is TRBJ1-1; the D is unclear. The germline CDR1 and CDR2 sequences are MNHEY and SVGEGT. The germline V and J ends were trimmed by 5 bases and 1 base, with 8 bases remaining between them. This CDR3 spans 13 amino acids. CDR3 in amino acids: CASSPRGNTEAFF. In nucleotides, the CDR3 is TGTGCCAGCAGTCCCCGGGGGAACACTGAAGCTTTCTTT.

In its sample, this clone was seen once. The CDR3: CASSWFPGRNQPQHF. DNA for the CDR3: TGTGCCAGCAGTTGGTTTCCGGGGCGAAATCAGCCCCAGCATTTT. The chain has TRBV6-2 or TRBV6-3 and TRBJ1-5, with D perhaps TRBD1 (5 bases). The CDR3 runs to 15 residues. Germline V lookup: CDR1 MNHEY, CDR2 SVGEGT. V lost 4 bases, J lost 4 bases, and 14 bases lay in between.

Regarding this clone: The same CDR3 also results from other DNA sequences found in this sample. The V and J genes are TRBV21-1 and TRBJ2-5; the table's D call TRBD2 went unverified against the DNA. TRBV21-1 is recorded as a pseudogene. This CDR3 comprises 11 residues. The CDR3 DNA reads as TGTGCCAGCCAGCGGGAAGAGACCCAGTACTTC. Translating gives CASQREETQYF.